Shown below are 8 T cell receptor beta chains from a single sample sequenced in a study of blood T cells in healthy people across ages. Sample-barcoded 5' priming and a J-beta primer mix drove a second PCR of about 7 to 11 cycles. One entry per CDR3 protein, called by TCRdb with MiXCR from the 5' RACE reads. The sample consists of hundreds of thousands of distinct CDR3 sequences, 20% to 25% of them appearing once. Source material: blood. The receptors come from a man in his 70s in good health.

In DNA, the CDR3 is TGCGCCAGCAGGTCTAGCGGGGTGAACACCGGGGAGCTGTTTTTT. This codes for CASRSSGVNTGELFF. The V gene is TRBV5-1, the J gene TRBJ2-2, with 9 bases identical to TRBD2. Trimming cost V 5 bases and J 1 base; bases outside gene matches: 3. Looked up from germline, CDR1 is SGHRS and CDR2 is YFSETQ. The CDR3 length is 15 residues.

The chain joins TRBV27 to TRBJ2-1; 8 bases align to TRBD2. V dropped 8 bases and J dropped 0; count of bases not matched to a gene: 6. This CDR3 is 15 amino acids long. The V gene's germline CDR1 is MNHEY and CDR2 SMNVEV (reference sequence). The CDR3 DNA is TGTGCCAGCGGGTCAGCGGGAGCCTCCTACAATGAGCAGTTCTTC. This translates into CASGSAGASYNEQFF.

The chain recombines TRBV4-3 with TRBJ2-1, with no clear D. V was trimmed by 4 bases and J by 2 bases, leaving 12 bases between them. In germline, CDR1 is LGHNA, CDR2 YSLEER. This CDR3 is built from 15 residues. The CDR3 here is CASSPSDGTYNEQFF. CDR3 in DNA: TGCGCCAGCAGCCCCTCGGACGGAACCTACAATGAGCAGTTCTTC.

The genes are TRBV5-1 and TRBJ2-3; weak D call: TRBD2 (7 bases). The CDR3 loop spans 15 amino acids. V dropped 3 bases and J dropped 3 bases, with 14 bases sitting between them. The germline V gene encodes CDR1 SGHRS and CDR2 YFSETQ. CDR3 nucleotide sequence: TGCGCCAGCAGCTGGGGGGGGACACCTACAGATACGCAGTATTTT. Translated, it gives CASSWGGTPTDTQYF.

CDR3 sequence: CSAPGLAGVSGELFF. The CDR3 coding sequence is TGCAGTGCTCCTGGCCTAGCGGGAGTCTCCGGGGAGCTGTTTTTT. The gene calls are TRBV20-1 and TRBJ2-2; 10 positions agree with TRBD2. The CDR3 covers 15 residues. Germline V gene lookup returns CDR1 DFQATT and CDR2 SNEGSKA (reference sequence). Germline trimming cut 5 bases from V and 6 bases from J; bases unmatched to any gene: 9.

This clonotype was observed many times. The J gene is TRBJ2-5, the V gene TRBV7-2; TRBD2 agrees at 14 bases. Germline V CDR1 and CDR2: SGHTA, FQGNSA. After removal of 3 bases from V and 4 bases from J, the junction contained 7 bases not matched to a gene. The length of the CDR3 is 17 residues. CDR3 amino acids: CASSFLGLAGGLETQYF. The CDR3 bases are TGTGCCAGCAGCTTCCTAGGACTAGCGGGAGGCTTAGAGACCCAGTACTTC.

Only a few counts were recorded for this clonotype. The chain combines TRBV20-1 with TRBJ2-5; D is perhaps TRBD1 (7 bases). The end of the DNA aligns better with TRBJ2-7, so the J call may be wrong. Germline V gene data show CDR1 as DFQATT and CDR2 as SNEGSKA (reference sequence). The CDR3 extends over 14 amino acids. CDR3 sequence reads: CSAGNRQGGYEQYF. CDR3 in DNA: TGCAGTGCCGGAAACCGACAGGGAGGCTACGAGCAGTACTTC.

This clonotype was counted a few times. This sequence joins TRBV7-9 and TRBJ2-5; D is unresolved. Germline assignment: CDR1 SEHNR and CDR2 FQNEAQ (reference sequence). V lost 1 base and J 3 bases, leaving 15 bases between the germline ends. The CDR3 is made up of 16 amino acids. Written as DNA, the CDR3 is TGTGCCAGCAGCTTAGAAGGGTTTGGTCCAGAAGAGACCCAGTACTTC. Its translation: CASSLEGFGPEETQYF.